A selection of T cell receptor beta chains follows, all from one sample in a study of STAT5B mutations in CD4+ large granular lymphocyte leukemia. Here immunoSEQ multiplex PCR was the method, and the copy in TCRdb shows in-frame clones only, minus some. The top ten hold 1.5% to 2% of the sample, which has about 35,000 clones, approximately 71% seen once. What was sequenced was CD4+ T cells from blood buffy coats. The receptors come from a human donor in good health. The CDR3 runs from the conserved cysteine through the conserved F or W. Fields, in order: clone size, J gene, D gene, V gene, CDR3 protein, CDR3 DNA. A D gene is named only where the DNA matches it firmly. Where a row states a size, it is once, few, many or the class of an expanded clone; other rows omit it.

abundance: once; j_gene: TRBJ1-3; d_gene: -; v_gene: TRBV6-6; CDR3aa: CASRSGSSGNTIYF; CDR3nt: TGTGCCAGCAGGAGTGGGAGCTCTGGAAACACCATATATTTT
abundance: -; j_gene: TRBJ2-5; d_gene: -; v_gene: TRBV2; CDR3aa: CASSGQETQYF; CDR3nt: TGTGCCAGCAGTGGGCAAGAGACCCAGTACTTC
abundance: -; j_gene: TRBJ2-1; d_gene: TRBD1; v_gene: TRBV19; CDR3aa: CASSTGTGENNEQFF; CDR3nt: TGTGCCAGTAGTACCGGGACAGGGGAGAACAATGAGCAGTTCTTC
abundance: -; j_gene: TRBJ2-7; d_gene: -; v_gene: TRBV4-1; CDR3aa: CASSQDNAGLYEQYF; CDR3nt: TGCGCCAGCAGCCAAGATAACGCCGGCTTGTACGAGCAGTACTTC
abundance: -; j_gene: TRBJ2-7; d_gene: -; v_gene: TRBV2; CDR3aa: CASGGTVSYEQYF; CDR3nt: TGTGCCAGCGGGGGGACAGTCTCCTACGAGCAGTACTTC
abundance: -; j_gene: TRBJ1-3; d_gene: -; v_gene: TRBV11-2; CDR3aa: CASSGRSRGFSGNTIYF; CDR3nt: TGTGCCAGCAGCGGAAGATCGAGGGGTTTCTCTGGAAACACCATATATTTT
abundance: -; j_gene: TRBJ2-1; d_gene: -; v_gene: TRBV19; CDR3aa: CASSRGDFYNEQFF; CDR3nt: TGTGCCAGTAGCAGAGGGGACTTCTACAATGAGCAGTTCTTC
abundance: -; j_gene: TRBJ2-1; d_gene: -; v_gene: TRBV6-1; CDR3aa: CASSEVNEQFF; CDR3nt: TGTGCCAGCAGTGAGGTCAATGAGCAGTTCTTC
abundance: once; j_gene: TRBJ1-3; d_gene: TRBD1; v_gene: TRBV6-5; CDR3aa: CASSYTGVGNTIYF; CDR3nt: TGTGCCAGCAGTTACACAGGGGTCGGAAACACCATATATTTT
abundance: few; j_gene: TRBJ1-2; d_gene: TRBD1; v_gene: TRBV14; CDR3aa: CASSHRGRNGYTF; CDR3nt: TGTGCCAGCAGCCACAGGGGGCGGAATGGCTACACCTTC
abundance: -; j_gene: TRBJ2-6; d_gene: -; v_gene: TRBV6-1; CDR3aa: CASSDGQKAGANVLTF; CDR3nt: TGTGCCAGCAGTGACGGACAGAAGGCTGGGGCCAACGTCCTGACTTTC
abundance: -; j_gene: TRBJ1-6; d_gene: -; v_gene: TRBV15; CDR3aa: CATSYPARAPLHF; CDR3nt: TGTGCCACCAGCTATCCCGCCCGAGCACCCCTCCACTTT
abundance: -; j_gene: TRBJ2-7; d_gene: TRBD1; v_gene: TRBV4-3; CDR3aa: CASSQAQGARPYEQYF; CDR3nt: TGCGCCAGCAGCCAAGCCCAGGGGGCGCGCCCCTACGAGCAGTACTTC
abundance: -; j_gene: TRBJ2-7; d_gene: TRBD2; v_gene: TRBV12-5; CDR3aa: CASGWVLAAEQYF; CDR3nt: TGTGCTAGTGGTTGGGTACTAGCGGCCGAGCAGTACTTC
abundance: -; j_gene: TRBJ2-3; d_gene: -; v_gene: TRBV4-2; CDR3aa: CASSQVISTDTQYF; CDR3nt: TGTGCCAGCAGCCAAGTGATTAGCACAGATACGCAGTATTTT
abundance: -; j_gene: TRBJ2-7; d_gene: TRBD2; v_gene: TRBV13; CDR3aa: CASSASGGAYEQYF; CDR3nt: TGTGCCAGCAGCGCAAGCGGGGGGGCCTACGAGCAGTACTTC
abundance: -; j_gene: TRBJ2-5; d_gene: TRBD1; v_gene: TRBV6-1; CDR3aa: CASSPSTGRWETQYF; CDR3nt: TGTGCCAGCAGCCCTTCGACAGGGAGATGGGAGACCCAGTACTTC
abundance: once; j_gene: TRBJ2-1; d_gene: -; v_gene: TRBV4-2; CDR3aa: CASSLAESSYNEQFF; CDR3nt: TGTGCCAGCAGCCTAGCGGAGAGCTCCTACAATGAGCAGTTCTTC
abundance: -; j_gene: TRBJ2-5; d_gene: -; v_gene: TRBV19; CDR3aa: CASNEGIQETQYF; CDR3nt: TGTGCCAGTAACGAGGGAATCCAAGAGACCCAGTACTTC
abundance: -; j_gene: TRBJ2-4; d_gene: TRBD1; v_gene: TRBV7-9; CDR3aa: CASSQQGGLAKNIQYF; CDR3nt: TGTGCCAGCAGCCAACAGGGGGGTCTAGCCAAAAACATTCAGTACTTC
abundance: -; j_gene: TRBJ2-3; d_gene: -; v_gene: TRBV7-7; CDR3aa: CASSLAGNPTDTQYF; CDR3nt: TGTGCTAGCAGCTTAGCTGGCAATCCCACAGATACGCAGTATTTT
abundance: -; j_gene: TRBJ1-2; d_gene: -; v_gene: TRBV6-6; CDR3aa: CASSYSGPRQGYTF; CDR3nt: TGTGCCAGCAGTTACTCGGGACCGCGCCAGGGCTACACCTTC
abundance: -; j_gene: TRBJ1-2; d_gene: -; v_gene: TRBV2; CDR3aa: CASGDWTLDYTF; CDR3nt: TGTGCCAGCGGGGATTGGACGCTCGACTACACCTTC
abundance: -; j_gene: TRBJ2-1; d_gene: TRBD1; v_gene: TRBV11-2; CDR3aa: CASSLGQGRWQFF; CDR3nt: TGTGCCAGCAGCCTGGGACAGGGGAGGTGGCAGTTCTTC
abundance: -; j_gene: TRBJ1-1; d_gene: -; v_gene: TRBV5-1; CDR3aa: CASSGAGVNTEAFF; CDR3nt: TGCGCCAGCAGCGGGGCAGGGGTTAACACTGAAGCTTTCTTT
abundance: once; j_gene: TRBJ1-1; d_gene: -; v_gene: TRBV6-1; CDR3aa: CAGQEALNTEAFF; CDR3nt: TGTGCCGGTCAGGAGGCTTTGAACACTGAAGCTTTCTTT
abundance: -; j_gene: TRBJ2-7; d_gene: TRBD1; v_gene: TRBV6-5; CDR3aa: CASSFTGGRSYEQYF; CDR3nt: TGTGCCAGCAGTTTTACAGGGGGGCGATCCTACGAGCAGTACTTC
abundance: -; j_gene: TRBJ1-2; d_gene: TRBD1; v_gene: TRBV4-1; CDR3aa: CASSQTTGGNWNGYTF; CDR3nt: TGCGCCAGCAGCCAAACGACAGGGGGAAACTGGAATGGCTACACCTTC
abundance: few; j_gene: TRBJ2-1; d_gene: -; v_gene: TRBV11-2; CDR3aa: CASSLDQANNEQFF; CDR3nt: TGTGCCAGCAGCTTAGATCAGGCCAACAATGAGCAGTTCTTC
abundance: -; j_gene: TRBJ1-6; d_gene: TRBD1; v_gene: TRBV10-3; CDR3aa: CAIRPGTGSSYNSPLHF; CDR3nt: TGTGCCATCAGACCCGGGACAGGGTCCTCCTATAATTCACCCCTCCACTTT
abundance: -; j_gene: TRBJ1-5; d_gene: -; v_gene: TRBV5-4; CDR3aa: CASSTEGGDQPQHF; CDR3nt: TGTGCCAGCTCCACTGAGGGGGGGGATCAGCCCCAGCATTTT
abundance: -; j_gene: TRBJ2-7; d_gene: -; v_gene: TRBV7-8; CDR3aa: CASSFRRLANEQYF; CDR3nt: TGTGCCAGCAGCTTCAGGAGGCTAGCTAACGAGCAGTACTTC
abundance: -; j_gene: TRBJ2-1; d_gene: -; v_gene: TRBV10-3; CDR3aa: CAISESGYRSSDEQFF; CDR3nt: TGTGCCATCAGTGAGTCGGGCTACCGATCGAGCGATGAGCAGTTCTTC
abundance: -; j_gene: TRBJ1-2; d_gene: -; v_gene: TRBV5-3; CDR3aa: CARSLRSGSYGYTF; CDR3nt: TGTGCCAGAAGCTTGAGGTCCGGAAGCTATGGCTACACCTTC
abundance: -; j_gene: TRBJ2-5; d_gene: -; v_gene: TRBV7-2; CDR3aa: CASRKETQYF; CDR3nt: TGTGCCAGCAGGAAAGAGACCCAGTACTTC
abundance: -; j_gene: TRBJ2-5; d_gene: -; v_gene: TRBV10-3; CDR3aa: CAISEPNLGRRLQETQYF; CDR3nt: TGTGCCATCAGTGAGCCGAACCTCGGGCGGCGACTCCAAGAGACCCAGTACTTC
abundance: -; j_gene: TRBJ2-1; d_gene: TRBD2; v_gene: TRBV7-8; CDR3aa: CASSTPGGYNYNEQFF; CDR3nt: TGTGCCAGCAGCACCCCGGGAGGCTATAACTACAATGAGCAGTTCTTC
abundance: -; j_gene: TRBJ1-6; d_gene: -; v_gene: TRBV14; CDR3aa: CASSVLINSPLHF; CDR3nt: TGTGCCAGCAGCGTGCTTATTAATTCACCCCTCCACTTT
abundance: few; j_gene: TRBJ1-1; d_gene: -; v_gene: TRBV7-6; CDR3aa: CASSTRRNTEAFF; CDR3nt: TGTGCCAGCAGCACCCGAAGGAACACTGAAGCTTTCTTT
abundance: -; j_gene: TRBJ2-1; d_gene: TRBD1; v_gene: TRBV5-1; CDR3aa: CASSLGTGGSYNEQFF; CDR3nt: TGCGCCAGCAGCTTGGGGACAGGGGGCTCCTACAATGAGCAGTTCTTC
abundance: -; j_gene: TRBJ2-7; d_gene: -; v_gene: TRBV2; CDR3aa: CASSEEDSYEQYF; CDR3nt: TGTGCCAGCAGTGAGGAGGACAGCTACGAGCAGTACTTC